This TCR beta chain was sequenced for a study of blood T cell repertoires in COVID-19. Germline V CDR1 and CDR2: KGHSH, LQKENI. Germline trimming cut 6 bases from V and 7 bases from J; bases unmatched to any gene: 8. CDR3 length: 15 residues. TCRdb's copy holds only in-frame clones and misses some; the assay was immunoSEQ multiplex PCR. The sample lists roughly 200,000 clones, more than 75% occurring once. This chain connects TRBV18 to TRBJ1-4, with TRBD1 identical over 10 bases. The clonotype comes from a person in their 70s with COVID-19, enrolled during active disease. The material sequenced was peripheral blood. The CDR3 DNA reads as TGTGCCAGCTCTCAAAACGGACAGGGGGGTGAAAAACTGTTTTTT. This sequence encodes CASSQNGQGGEKLFF. Combining the CDR3 with reference TRBV18 and TRBJ1-4 gives the whole variable domain NAGVMQNPRHLVRRRGQEARLRCSPMKGHSHVYWYRQLPEEGLKFMVYLQKENIIDESGMPKERFSAEFPKEGPSILRIQQVVRGDSAAYFCASSQNGQGGEKLFFGSGTQLSVL.